The next 32 T cell receptor beta chains were all read from a single sample in a study of blood T cell repertoires in COVID-19 (dated by TCRdb to 2020 to 2021). The library relied on the immunoSEQ multiplex PCR assay. The immuneACCESS repertoire file appears here via TCRdb, limited to in-frame rearrangements. These files lack a portion of the clones; in checked studies, under half of the deficit traces to unresolved V genes, and the cause of the others is not known. Across this sample there are tens of thousands of clones, with around 68% seen only once. Roughly 8.8% of the sample is in the top ten clones. The sample was peripheral blood. These receptor sequences come from a woman aged 70-85 years with acute or convalescent COVID-19.

The V call is TRBV7-3, the J call TRBJ2-3; D call uncertain. The CDR3 is 14 residues long. Trimming left V 1 base short and J 3 bases short, with 8 bases between. The germline V gene has CDR1 SGHTA and CDR2 FQGTGA. The CDR3 nucleotides are TGTGCCAGCAGCTTAATGCACGGTACAGATACGCAGTATTTT. This translates into CASSLMHGTDTQYF. Drawing the rest from reference TRBV7-3 and TRBJ2-3, the complete variable domain is GAGVSQTPSNKVTEKGKYVELRCDPISGHTALYWYRQSLGQGPEFLIYFQGTGAADDSGLPNDRFFAVRPEGSVSTLKIQRTERGDSAVYLCASSLMHGTDTQYFGPGTRLTVL.

The rearrangement joins TRBV4-2 to TRBJ1-2; TRBD1 might be the D (6 bases). Germline V gives CDR1 LGHNA, CDR2 YNFKEQ. The CDR3 runs to 14 residues. V lost 0 bases, J lost 8 bases, and 13 bases lay in between. CDR3 amino acids: CASSQDPQGQGYTF. Written as DNA, the CDR3 is TGTGCCAGCAGCCAAGATCCTCAGGGGCAGGGCTACACCTTC.

This clone was picked up one time. The gene calls are TRBV5-1 and TRBJ1-3; the match to TRBD1 covers 7 bases. Trimming removed 0 bases from V and 4 bases from J; junction bases left unmatched: 7. The CDR3 totals 16 residues. Germline values: CDR1 SGHRS, CDR2 YFSETQ. CDR3 sequence reads: CASSLGQGYSGNTIYF. The CDR3 coding sequence is TGCGCCAGCAGCTTGGGACAGGGATACAGCGGAAACACCATATATTTT.

This clone was seen only a few times. V usage is TRBV12-1 and J usage is TRBJ2-1; TRBD2, the D gene given by the table, was not confirmed from the DNA. TRBV12-1 constitutes a pseudogene. The CDR3 runs 17 residues. CDR3 region: CASSLSLLAGVYNEQFF. Here the CDR3 DNA reads TGTGCCAGCAGCCTCAGCCTACTAGCGGGGGTTTACAATGAGCAGTTCTTC.

The rearrangement uses TRBV6-6 and TRBJ2-1; D perhaps matches TRBD1 (6 bases). Trimming took 2 bases from V and 6 from J, leaving 8 bases between them. The V gene's germline CDR1 is MNHNY and CDR2 SVGAGI (reference sequence). The CDR3 consists of 13 residues. The CDR3 region is CASSYGTINEQFF. The CDR3 DNA is TGTGCCAGCAGTTACGGGACAATCAATGAGCAGTTCTTC.

V gene TRBV5-1 combines with J gene TRBJ2-7, with D unresolved. In germline, CDR1 is SGHRS, CDR2 YFSETQ. Trimming removed 3 bases at V and 1 base at J, with 2 bases between. This CDR3 has 11 residues. CDR3 amino acids: CASSSSYEQYF. CDR3 bases: TGCGCCAGCAGCTCATCCTACGAGCAGTACTTC. Looking up the rest from reference TRBV5-1 and TRBJ2-7 gives the full variable domain: KAGVTQTPRYLIKTRGQQVTLSCSPISGHRSVSWYQQTPGQGLQFLFEYFSETQRNKGNFPGRFSGRQFSNSRSEMNVSTLELGDSALYLCASSSSYEQYFGPGTRLTVT.

This clone has more than one count but fewer than ten. The V and J genes are TRBV10-3 and TRBJ1-5, with D perhaps matching TRBD1 (6 bases). V dropped 4 bases and J dropped 2 bases, with 12 bases sitting between them. CDR3 length: 15 amino acids. Per germline, CDR1 ENHRY and CDR2 SYGVKD. This CDR3 reads CAISVGGPGNQPQHF. The CDR3 coding sequence is TGTGCCATCAGTGTGGGGGGGCCTGGCAATCAGCCCCAGCATTTT.

The CDR3 spells CASSTRTGTVFEQFF. Written as DNA, the CDR3 is TGTGCCAGCAGCACCAGAACCGGGACAGTTTTCGAGCAGTTCTTC. The V and J genes are TRBV11-2 and TRBJ2-1, with TRBD1 matching over 7 bases. V lost 5 bases to trimming and J lost 10 bases; unmatched junction nucleotides: 14. CDR1 and CDR2 (germline): SGHAT, FQNNGV. The CDR3 covers 15 residues.

In this sample, this clone turned up a few times. J is TRBJ1-2 and V is TRBV7-6, with D tentatively TRBD1 (5 bases). Germline loops: CDR1 SGHVS, CDR2 FNYEAQ. Trimming took 1 base from V and 4 from J, leaving 10 bases between them. This CDR3 contains 14 residues. The CDR3 loop is CASSLVGGSYGYTF. The CDR3 nucleotides read TGTGCCAGCAGCTTAGTCGGGGGATCCTATGGCTACACCTTC. The full variable domain, in which reference TRBV7-6 and TRBJ1-2 provide the parts outside the CDR3, is GAGVSQSPRYKVTKRGQDVALRCDPISGHVSLYWYRQALGQGPEFLTYFNYEAQQDKSGLPNDRFSAERPEGSISTLTIQRTEQRDSAMYRCASSLVGGSYGYTFGSGTRLTVV.

The chain employs TRBV7-3 and TRBJ2-3; 12 nucleotides line up with TRBD1. The trim removed 2 bases at V and 0 bases at J, leaving 3 bases unmatched. This CDR3 region has 17 residues. In germline, CDR1 is SGHTA, CDR2 FQGTGA. The DNA of the CDR3 is TGTGCCAGCAGCTTAGGGACAGGGGGCGGTAGCACAGATACGCAGTATTTT. This sequence encodes CASSLGTGGGSTDTQYF.

The chain joins TRBV6-5 to TRBJ2-5, with D possibly TRBD1 on 6 matching bases. Looked up from germline, CDR1 is MNHEY and CDR2 is SVGAGI. Trimming left V 0 bases short and J 5 bases short, with 16 bases between. This CDR3 has 16 amino acids. The CDR3 DNA follows: TGTGCCAGCAGTTACTCGACAGGATCCTTCGACGAGACCCAGTACTTC. Protein: CASSYSTGSFDETQYF.

This clone was detected only a few times. This chain uses TRBV6-4 with TRBJ1-1, with 8 bases matching TRBD1. The CDR3 runs to 13 residues. Losses at the gene ends were 6 bases for V and 5 bases for J; bases not matched to a gene: 5. CDR1 and CDR2 (germline): MRHNA, SNTAGT. CDR3 residues: CASRAGGGTEAFF. Written as DNA, the CDR3 is TGTGCCAGCAGGGCAGGGGGCGGGACTGAAGCTTTCTTT.

This rearrangement joins TRBV15 to TRBJ2-3, with 7 bases aligning to TRBD1. The CDR3 runs 13 residues. V was pared by 7 bases and J by 1 base, with 2 bases of the junction left unmatched. Germline V gene lookup returns CDR1 LNHNV and CDR2 YYDKDF (reference sequence). In nucleotides, the CDR3 is TGTGCCACCAAGACAGGGCGCACAGATACGCAGTATTTT. It translates to CATKTGRTDTQYF. The full variable domain, in which reference TRBV15 and TRBJ2-3 provide the parts outside the CDR3, is DAMVIQNPRYQVTQFGKPVTLSCSQTLNHNVMYWYQQKSSQAPKLLFHYYDKDFNNEADTPDNFQSRRPNTSFCFLDIRSPGLGDTAMYLCATKTGRTDTQYFGPGTRLTVL.

J is TRBJ1-2 and V is TRBV19, with D possibly TRBD1 on 5 matching bases. This CDR3 is built from 14 residues. Germline V gives CDR1 LNHDA, CDR2 SQIVND (reference sequence). V shed 6 bases and J shed 7 bases, with 18 bases lying between them. The chain's CDR3 is CASSPRRGFGGYTF. CDR3 coding DNA: TGTGCCAGTAGCCCCAGGCGGGGGTTTGGTGGCTACACCTTC.

V is TRBV7-2 and J is TRBJ2-7, with TRBD2 matching 9 bases. Germline CDR1 is SGHTA and CDR2 is FQGNSA. V lost 5 bases to trimming and J lost 4 bases; unmatched junction nucleotides: 6. The CDR3 totals 14 residues. CDR3 sequence reads: CASSISGGSYEQYF. CDR3 DNA: TGTGCCAGCAGCATTAGCGGGGGCTCTTACGAGCAGTACTTC.

CDR3 protein: CASSLSQGRMDGYTF. In DNA, the CDR3 is TGTGCCAGCAGCTTGAGCCAGGGAAGGATGGATGGCTACACCTTC. The chain couples TRBV5-4 to TRBJ1-2; a possible D gene is TRBD1 (5 bases). The CDR3 is 15 amino acids. V was trimmed by 1 base and J by 6 bases, leaving 16 bases between them. CDR1 is SGHNT and CDR2 is YYREEE in the germline V gene (reference sequence). Full variable domain (rest looked up from reference TRBV5-4 and TRBJ1-2): ETGVTQSPTHLIKTRGQQVTLRCSSQSGHNTVSWYQQALGQGPQFIFQYYREEENGRGNFPPRFSGLQFPNYSSELNVNALELDDSALYLCASSLSQGRMDGYTFGSGTRLTVV.

This clone turned up a few times. V gene TRBV7-6 combines with J gene TRBJ2-3, with a weak D call TRBD2 (5 bases). CDR3 length: 14 amino acids. V lost 5 bases, J lost 4 bases, and 13 bases lay in between. Germline loops: CDR1 SGHVS, CDR2 FNYEAQ. The CDR3 DNA reads TGTGCCAGCAGCACCCGGGGTGGCGCAGATACGCAGTATTTT. As protein: CASSTRGGADTQYF.

The rearrangement links TRBV29-1 to TRBJ2-5; D possibly corresponds to TRBD1 (6 bases). This CDR3 is 10 amino acids long. Deletions cut 7 bases from V and 3 bases from J, with 6 bases between. Germline lookup yields CDR1 SQVTM and CDR2 ANQGSEA. CDR3: CSGTEETQYF. CDR3 sequence (DNA): TGCAGCGGGACAGAAGAGACCCAGTACTTC.

The chain recombines TRBV12-3 or TRBV12-4 with TRBJ1-1; no clear D gene. V dropped 3 bases and J dropped 3 bases, with 8 bases sitting between them. The CDR3 extends over 13 amino acids. CDR3 sequence: CASSFGQDTEAFF. As DNA, the CDR3 is TGTGCCAGCAGTTTTGGGCAGGACACTGAAGCTTTCTTT.

This clone was observed many times. The chain couples TRBV5-1 to TRBJ1-6, with D hard to call. The CDR3 runs 15 residues. Germline V gene lookup returns CDR1 SGHRS and CDR2 YFSETQ. The V and J ends lost 3 bases and 0 bases respectively, with 7 bases between them. CDR3 residues: CASSWSSSYNSPLHF. The CDR3 DNA reads as TGCGCCAGCAGCTGGTCGAGCTCCTATAATTCACCCCTCCACTTT. Full variable domain (rest looked up from reference TRBV5-1 and TRBJ1-6): KAGVTQTPRYLIKTRGQQVTLSCSPISGHRSVSWYQQTPGQGLQFLFEYFSETQRNKGNFPGRFSGRQFSNSRSEMNVSTLELGDSALYLCASSWSSSYNSPLHFGNGTRLTVT.

The chain joins TRBV2 to TRBJ1-2; TRBD1 is a possible D gene (5 bases). Germline V lookup: CDR1 SNHLY, CDR2 FYNNEI. Between the trimmed V and J ends, which lost 2 bases and 7 bases, there was a span of 11 bases. The length of the CDR3 is 13 residues. The CDR3 sequence is CASSERTKPGYTF. The CDR3 DNA reads TGTGCCAGCAGTGAAAGGACAAAGCCTGGCTACACCTTC.

The chain combines TRBV27 with TRBJ2-2; D ambiguous. The CDR3 covers 16 residues. Germline V lookup: CDR1 MNHEY, CDR2 SMNVEV (reference sequence). V lost 5 bases and J lost 0, with 13 bases in between. In DNA form, the CDR3 reads TGTGCCAGCAGTCTCTCCAACTTCGCGAACACCGGGGAGCTGTTTTTT. Encoded protein: CASSLSNFANTGELFF.

V gene TRBV3-1 (or the pseudogene TRBV3-2) combines with J gene TRBJ2-7; 9 bases align to TRBD1. The CDR3 consists of 14 residues. Germline values: CDR1 LGHDT, CDR2 YNNKEL (reference sequence). Losses at the gene ends were 5 bases for V and 4 bases for J; bases not matched to a gene: 6. CDR3 residues: CASSYRDRAYEQYF. CDR3 in DNA: TGTGCCAGCAGCTACCGGGACAGGGCGTACGAGCAGTACTTC.

The V and J genes are TRBV4-3 and TRBJ2-7; no reliable D call. CDR1 and CDR2 (germline): LGHNA, YSLEER. This CDR3 comprises 15 residues. Trimming removed 4 bases at V and 3 bases at J, with 16 bases between. The chain's CDR3 is CASSPETGQDYEQYF. The CDR3 DNA is TGCGCCAGCAGCCCAGAAACTGGTCAGGACTACGAGCAGTACTTC.

V and J are TRBV3-1 (or the pseudogene TRBV3-2) and TRBJ2-7, with TRBD2 matching over 7 bases. CDR3 size: 15 residues. The J segment lost 3 bases and the V segment lost 1 base, leaving 6 bases of the junction unmatched. Germline CDR1 is LGHDT and CDR2 is YNNKEL (reference sequence). CDR3 amino acids: CASSQGGGLSYEQYF. CDR3 in DNA: TGTGCCAGCAGCCAAGGGGGGGGACTGAGCTACGAGCAGTACTTC.

This clone was observed many times. The chain is built from TRBV4-1 and TRBJ1-5, with 8 positions matching TRBD1. Germline-derived CDR1 and CDR2 are MGHRA and YSYEKL. V was clipped by 1 base and J by 2 bases; unmatched bases: 1. CDR3 length equals 15 residues. In DNA form, the CDR3 reads TGCGCCAGCAGCCAAGGGGACAGGCGCAATCAGCCCCAGCATTTT. Residues: CASSQGDRRNQPQHF.

The V call is TRBV28, the J call TRBJ2-3; D ambiguous. The CDR3 loop spans 14 amino acids. Trimming pared 2 bases from V and 3 bases from J, leaving 9 bases between. The germline gives CDR1 MDHEN, CDR2 SYDVKM. The chain's CDR3 is CASSLPWSTDTQYF. As DNA, the CDR3 is TGTGCCAGCAGTTTACCCTGGAGTACAGATACGCAGTATTTT.

The chain employs TRBV15 and TRBJ2-3; 9 bases are shared with TRBD2. Germline lookup yields CDR1 LNHNV and CDR2 YYDKDF (reference sequence). There are 16 residues in the CDR3. V lost 5 bases and J lost 3; bases outside the gene matches: 9. The CDR3 loop reads CATSARLAEPTDTQYF. In DNA form, the CDR3 reads TGTGCCACCAGCGCGAGACTAGCGGAACCGACAGATACGCAGTATTTT.

The chain couples TRBV7-3 to TRBJ2-1, with D possibly matching TRBD2 (5 bases). The CDR3 totals 13 residues. Germline values: CDR1 SGHTA, CDR2 FQGTGA. V was shortened by 2 bases and J by 9 bases, with 11 bases between the two germline ends. The DNA of the CDR3 is TGTGCCAGCAGCTTATCCGGGGTCGGTGAGCAGTTCTTC. It translates to CASSLSGVGEQFF.

In this sample, this clone turned up a few times. The gene calls are TRBV16 and TRBJ1-2, with D tentatively TRBD1 (5 bases). Germline V gives CDR1 KGHSY, CDR2 FQNENV. The V gene lost 1 base and the J gene lost 3 bases, with 12 bases spanning the gap. The CDR3 runs to 15 residues. The CDR3 DNA sequence: TGTGCCAGCAGCCAATTTGGCAGGGCGGACTATGGCTACACCTTC. Its translation is CASSQFGRADYGYTF.

This clone was seen a few times. The CDR3 sequence: CATSGPSGGVPDTQYF. CDR3 coding DNA: TGTGCCACCAGCGGCCCTAGCGGGGGGGTACCAGATACGCAGTATTTT. V gene TRBV15 combines with J gene TRBJ2-3, with 12 bases lining up with TRBD2. V was clipped by 5 bases and J by 4 bases; unmatched bases: 7. Germline V gene data show CDR1 as LNHNV and CDR2 as YYDKDF (reference sequence). The CDR3 is 16 residues long.

The genes are TRBV29-1 and TRBJ1-1; D uncertain. Germline loops: CDR1 SQVTM, CDR2 ANQGSEA. Trimming removed 3 bases from V and 6 bases from J, with 11 bases in between. CDR3 length: 12 amino acids. The CDR3 loop reads CSVDSTISEAFF. The CDR3 DNA reads TGCAGCGTTGATTCCACAATCTCTGAAGCTTTCTTT.